The text below deals with one TCR beta chain. Antigen: not known. This could be a read error, since a much larger clone is one nucleotide away. The data stem from a study of breast tumors, draining lymph nodes, adjacent tissues. Axillary draining lymph nodes of breast cancer patients supplied the node samples. Study results and caveats: Most tumor T cells seemingly derive from lymph node, then expand in tumor.

From the multiplex PCR reads, TCRdb called clonotypes with MiXCR, one entry per CDR3 protein. The sample holds about 89,000 distinct CDR3 sequences; roughly 29% are singletons and the top ten take about 8%. Germline CDR1 SGHTA, CDR2 FQGTGA. J lost 2 bases, V lost 5 bases, and 12 bases had no gene match. This CDR3 is 16 amino acids long. The sample comprised axillary lymph node tissue. V and J are TRBV7-3 and TRBJ2-7, with TRBD1 matching over 7 bases. The sequence derives from a female donor with breast cancer. Some clones in this sample may be carry-over from other donors' samples. CDR3 DNA: TGTGCCAGCAGCCCCATTCCCAGGACAGGCACCTACGAGCAGTACTTC. Protein sequence: CASSPIPRTGTYEQYF. Together with reference TRBV7-3 and TRBJ2-7, the CDR3 gives the full variable domain: GAGVSQTPSNKVTEKGKYVELRCDPISGHTALYWYRQSLGQGPEFLIYFQGTGAADDSGLPNDRFFAVRPEGSVSTLKIQRTERGDSAVYLCASSPIPRTGTYEQYFGPGTRLTVT.